The 6 T cell receptor beta chains reported below all come from one sample, sequenced in a study of T cells expressing NK-cell markers (dated by TCRdb to between 2020 and 2021). Library creation used 5' RACE. The listed sequencing device is Illumina HiSeq 2000. After the reads were reprocessed by TCRdb, one entry was made per CDR3 protein sequence, with no DNA. This sample's table contains over 350,000 distinct CDR3 sequences. Jointly, the top ten make up over 8.5% of the sample. What was sequenced was blood T cells: a sorted CD56 or NKG2C T cell subset, CD4+ or CD8+ T cells, or bulk PBMC T cells (not recorded which). All receptors derive from a woman aged 50 to 60 in good health. Donor details come from another sample of the same person, matched by shared clones.

The V and J genes are TRBV20-1 and TRBJ2-1; the D call from TCRdb, TRBD1, cannot be confirmed without DNA. Germline V lookup: CDR1 DFQATT, CDR2 SNEGSKA (reference sequence). The CDR3 length is 13 residues. CDR3 region: CSASRGGLSEQFF.

The J gene is TRBJ2-3, the V gene TRBV15; TCRdb gives TRBD1 as the D gene, but with no DNA this cannot be confirmed. The CDR3 has 16 residues. CDR1 is LNHNV, CDR2 YYDKDF, per germline (reference sequence). CDR3 protein: CATSHTPGGAGDTQYF.

The V call is TRBV21-1, the J call TRBJ2-1. TRBV21-1 is noted as a pseudogene. This CDR3 region has 15 residues. CDR3 residues: CASSTKGISYNEQFF.

The CDR3 here is CASSSGQSEAFF. The chain links TRBV6-5 to TRBJ1-1; there is no DNA to check the TCRdb D call of TRBD1. Germline V gives CDR1 MNHEY, CDR2 SVGAGI. The CDR3 has 12 residues.

This chain uses TRBV19 with TRBJ2-1; absent DNA, TCRdb's TRBD2 call cannot be checked. The CDR3 covers 11 residues. Germline V CDR1 and CDR2: LNHDA, SQIVND (reference sequence). CDR3 residues: CASSIGRMQFF.

The chain combines TRBV5-1 with TRBJ2-7; the TRBD2 assignment by TCRdb is unverifiable without DNA. The CDR3 runs to 18 residues. CDR1 is SGHRS, CDR2 YFSETQ, per germline. The CDR3 sequence is CASSLGDRGLAGAYEQYF.